This is a list of T cell receptor beta chains from one sample in a study of shared T cell receptors in the human thymus. Repertoires were generated with immunoSEQ multiplex PCR, while TCRdb's copy carries only in-frame clones and drops some. The table lists approximately 730,000 clones, roughly 85% of them singletons, with 0.0095% to 0.011% in the top ten. The data were also submitted as part of a second study, on human thymus T cells.

Sequenced sample: thymocytes. These receptors were collected from a girl younger than two with a congenital heart defect. CDR3s include the opening cysteine and the closing phenylalanine or tryptophan. Each record gives: J gene, clone size, D gene, V gene, CDR3 protein, CDR3 DNA. A D gene is named only where the DNA matches it firmly. Clone size is shown for a subset of rows, as once, few, many or a class of expanded clone.

>TRBJ1-4|few|TRBD1|TRBV6-1
CASSENRGAEKLFF
TGTGCCAGCAGTGAAAACAGGGGCGCTGAAAAACTGTTTTTT
>TRBJ2-7|.|.|TRBV29-1
CSVELPGQHYEQYF
TGCAGCGTTGAACTACCGGGTCAACACTACGAGCAGTACTTC
>TRBJ1-2|once|.|TRBV28
CASSITLGLSRYGYTF
TGTGCCAGCAGTATCACCCTTGGTCTATCACGGTATGGCTACACCTTC
>TRBJ1-2|.|TRBD1|TRBV4-3
CASSQPHRGSYTF
TGCGCCAGCAGCCAACCACACAGGGGGAGTTATACCTTC
>TRBJ2-2|.|TRBD2|TRBV4-3
CASSQGGGGKANTGELFF
TGCGCCAGCAGCCAAGGGGGGGGAGGGAAAGCGAACACCGGGGAGCTGTTTTTT
>TRBJ2-7|once|.|TRBV7-8
CASSFEGAPSYEQYF
TGTGCCAGCAGCTTCGAGGGAGCGCCTTCCTACGAGCAGTACTTC
>TRBJ1-1|few|.|TRBV2
CASSEELNTEAFF
TGTGCCAGCAGTGAGGAGCTGAACACTGAAGCTTTCTTT
>TRBJ1-4|.|.|TRBV4-1
CASSQDPRDKVTEKLFF
TGCGCCAGCAGCCAAGATCCCCGGGACAAGGTGACTGAAAAACTGTTTTTT
>TRBJ2-1|.|.|TRBV7-9
CASSLPVYNEQFF
TGTGCCAGCAGCTTACCTGTGTACAATGAGCAGTTCTTC
>TRBJ2-5|.|.|TRBV5-6
CASTIRTSQETQYF
TGTGCCAGCACCATCCGGACTTCTCAAGAGACCCAGTACTTC
>TRBJ2-3|.|TRBD2|TRBV4-2
CASSQGVAGDKPDTQYF
TGTGCCAGCAGCCAAGGTGTCGCGGGGGATAAACCAGATACGCAGTATTTT
>TRBJ1-2|.|.|TRBV28
CASSFDGLIYGYTF
TGTGCCAGCAGTTTTGACGGACTGATCTATGGCTACACCTTC
>TRBJ2-2|.|.|TRBV27
CASSSGQKPNTGELFF
TGTGCCAGCAGTTCTGGTCAGAAACCGAACACCGGGGAGCTGTTTTTT
>TRBJ1-5|once|.|TRBV5-6
CASSLGGSPVGEGNQPQHF
TGTGCCAGCAGCTTGGGCGGTTCTCCGGTCGGCGAGGGCAATCAGCCCCAGCATTTT
>TRBJ2-1|.|.|TRBV30
CVWSVDRVNEQFF
TGTGTCTGGAGTGTTGACAGAGTAAATGAGCAGTTCTTC
>TRBJ1-3|.|.|TRBV6-5
CASSSQGNTIYF
TGTGCCAGCAGTTCTCAGGGAAACACCATATATTTT
>TRBJ2-1|.|TRBD1|TRBV10-3
CAISESILRTGSYNEQFF
TGTGCCATCAGTGAGTCAATTCTTCGGACAGGGTCCTACAATGAGCAGTTCTTC
>TRBJ2-5|.|TRBD2|TRBV13
CASSLGRTSGEKETQYF
TGTGCCAGCAGCTTAGGGCGGACTAGCGGGGAGAAGGAGACCCAGTACTTC
>TRBJ2-2|.|TRBD2|TRBV27
CASSWDYNPGELFF
TGTGCCAGCAGTTGGGACTATAATCCCGGGGAGCTGTTTTTT
>TRBJ2-7|.|TRBD2|TRBV28
CASSPPTSGGTNPGYEQYF
TGTGCCAGCAGTCCGCCGACTAGCGGGGGGACGAATCCGGGCTACGAGCAGTACTTC
>TRBJ1-2|.|.|TRBV19
CASNLRGAVYTF
TGTGCCAGTAACCTCCGGGGGGCTGTCTACACCTTC
>TRBJ2-3|.|TRBD1|TRBV14
CASSFGTEGTDTQYF
TGTGCCAGCAGCTTCGGGACAGAGGGCACAGATACGCAGTATTTT
>TRBJ1-2|once|.|TRBV19
CASSIDAGSLWYGYTF
TGTGCCAGTAGTATAGATGCGGGATCTCTTTGGTATGGCTACACCTTC
>TRBJ2-7|.|TRBD1|TRBV25-1
CASSELDRVAEQYF
TGTGCCAGCAGTGAATTAGACAGGGTGGCCGAGCAGTACTTC
>TRBJ2-3|.|TRBD2|TRBV5-1
CASSYGGGPDTQYF
TGCGCCAGCAGCTACGGGGGGGGGCCAGATACGCAGTATTTT
>TRBJ2-7|.|TRBD1|TRBV7-3
CASSYRTGGIPYEQYF
TGTGCCAGCAGCTACCGAACAGGGGGCATACCCTACGAGCAGTACTTC
>TRBJ2-5|.|TRBD2|TRBV27
CASRRGTSGAETQYF
TGTGCCAGCAGGCGCGGGACTAGCGGGGCGGAGACCCAGTACTTC
>TRBJ2-7|.|TRBD1|TRBV2
CASSPKGAGESYEQYF
TGTGCCAGCAGCCCGAAGGGGGCAGGGGAAAGTTACGAGCAGTACTTC
>TRBJ1-5|.|.|TRBV28
CASSWRGQYQPQHF
TGTGCCAGCAGTTGGAGGGGTCAATATCAGCCCCAGCATTTT
>TRBJ1-1|.|.|TRBV18
CASSPLRAGGTEAFF
TGTGCCAGCTCACCATTAAGGGCGGGGGGCACTGAAGCTTTCTTT
>TRBJ2-1|.|.|TRBV2
CASNFAGDEQFF
TGTGCCAGCAACTTCGCAGGGGATGAGCAGTTCTTC
>TRBJ2-3|once|TRBD1|TRBV7-9
CASHSATLQGPTLTDTQYF
TGTGCCAGCCACTCCGCTACACTACAGGGGCCAACCCTCACAGATACGCAGTATTTT
>TRBJ1-2|.|.|TRBV30
CAWSVLTGWLGYTF
TGTGCCTGGAGTGTACTCACAGGGTGGCTGGGCTACACCTTC
>TRBJ1-4|.|TRBD1|TRBV25-1
CASKGQGYEKLFF
TGTGCCAGCAAGGGACAGGGGTATGAAAAACTGTTTTTT
>TRBJ1-1|.|TRBD1|TRBV27
CASSRRDRYTEAFF
TGTGCCAGCAGTAGAAGGGACAGGTATACTGAAGCTTTCTTT
>TRBJ2-3|.|TRBD2|TRBV5-4
CASSLYTSGGAGTDTQYF
TGTGCCAGCAGCTTGTACACTAGCGGGGGGGCCGGCACAGATACGCAGTATTTT
>TRBJ2-7|.|TRBD1|TRBV12-5
CASGLVTGQGAYEQYF
TGTGCTAGTGGTTTGGTTACAGGACAGGGGGCATACGAGCAGTACTTC
>TRBJ2-7|.|.|TRBV14
CASSQGGGQIYEQYF
TGTGCCAGCAGCCAAGGAGGTGGACAGATCTACGAGCAGTACTTC
>TRBJ2-1|few|.|TRBV11-2
CASSLAGRDKDEQFF
TGTGCCAGCAGCCTCGCGGGCAGAGATAAGGATGAGCAGTTCTTC
>TRBJ2-7|.|TRBD2|TRBV15
CATRDPGLGYEQYF
TGTGCCACCAGGGATCCGGGACTAGGCTACGAGCAGTACTTC
>TRBJ2-3|.|TRBD2|TRBV7-2
CASSLGKRGGSTDTQYF
TGTGCCAGCAGCTTAGGAAAGCGGGGGGGGAGCACAGATACGCAGTATTTT
>TRBJ1-5|.|.|TRBV30
CAWSAGHWAGHSNQPQHF
TGTGCCTGGAGTGCGGGTCATTGGGCAGGGCATAGCAATCAGCCCCAGCATTTT
>TRBJ1-3|.|.|TRBV7-9
CASSLPGHKRNTIYF
TGTGCCAGCAGCTTGCCGGGACACAAGAGAAACACCATATATTTT
>TRBJ1-2|.|.|TRBV4-1
CASSQEGATNYGYTF
TGCGCCAGCAGCCAAGAGGGGGCGACGAACTATGGCTACACCTTC